The 5 T cell receptor beta chains in this list originate from one sample, sequenced in a study of graft-versus-host responses after intestinal transplantation. TCRdb's copy holds only in-frame clones and misses some; the assay was immunoSEQ multiplex PCR. The data hold about 99,000 clones, with under 95% observed a single time. No cognate antigen is known for these TCRs. This sample comprised unstimulated CD8+ T cells sorted from spleen or lymph node cells, obtained before transplant. The receptor source for this set is a human donor who was the organ donor for an intestinal transplant.

This clone was seen a handful of times. J is TRBJ2-7 and V is TRBV27; a weak D match, TRBD1 (6 bases). The germline V gene encodes CDR1 MNHEY and CDR2 SMNVEV (reference sequence). CDR3 length equals 13 residues. Trimming left V 7 bases short and J 3 bases short, with 13 bases between. In DNA form, the CDR3 reads TGTGCCAGCACCCCCCAGGGGAGCTACGAGCAGTACTTC. As protein: CASTPQGSYEQYF.

The chain has TRBV2 and TRBJ1-2; unclear D gene. The CDR3 runs 14 residues. Germline loops: CDR1 SNHLY, CDR2 FYNNEI. Trimming left V 6 bases short and J 4 bases short, with 15 bases between. Here the CDR3 DNA reads TGTGCCAGCAGCCCAACGGGAACCATCTATGGCTACACCTTC. This translates into CASSPTGTIYGYTF.

J is TRBJ2-1 and V is TRBV29-1; 16 bases are a match to TRBD2. The CDR3 is 22 residues long. The V gene's germline CDR1 is SQVTM and CDR2 ANQGSEA. Losses at the gene ends were 0 bases for V and 9 bases for J; bases not matched to a gene: 23. Here the CDR3 DNA reads TGCAGCGTTGAAGATCTGGGGGAAACGGGGACTAGCGGGAGGGGGACGGGGGGTGAGCAGTTCTTC. Its translation is CSVEDLGETGTSGRGTGGEQFF.

The genes are TRBV6-5 and TRBJ2-5; 8 nucleotides match TRBD2. CDR3 size: 15 residues. CDR1 MNHEY and CDR2 SVGAGI come from the germline V gene. The ends lost 7 bases at V and 4 bases at J; junction bases unmatched: 11. CDR3 sequence reads: CASTSPGLGGETQYF. The DNA for the CDR3 is TGTGCCAGCACAAGCCCGGGACTAGGAGGAGAGACCCAGTACTTC.

The chain has TRBV7-6 and TRBJ1-1; possible D gene TRBD1, 5 bases. This CDR3 has 15 residues. V dropped 1 base and J dropped 4 bases, with 13 bases sitting between them. Germline V gene lookup returns CDR1 SGHVS and CDR2 FNYEAQ. This CDR3 reads CASSLEIGAGTEAFF. In nucleotides, the CDR3 is TGTGCCAGCAGCTTAGAGATAGGGGCTGGCACTGAAGCTTTCTTT.